A single T cell receptor (beta chain) is shown here with its context. Researchers prepared the TCRbeta library using unique molecular identifiers, the study reports. TCRdb itself ran the PCR reads through MiXCR, one entry per CDR3 protein. The table includes hundreds of thousands of distinct CDR3 sequences, around 19% detected once. The CDR3 runs 17 residues. Germline loops: CDR1 SGHRS, CDR2 YFSETQ. Between the trimmed V and J ends, which lost 0 bases and 5 bases, there was a span of 21 bases. This entry comes from a study of T-cell reconstitution after alpha-beta-depleted transplantation in children.

The V gene is TRBV5-1, the J gene TRBJ2-7; D gene uncertain. The clonotype comes from a human donor who donated a stem cell graft to a child with acute lymphoblastic leukemia. This sample comprised PBMCs from the stem cell graft donor, obtained from the stem cell graft. Written as DNA, the CDR3 is TGCGCCAGCAGCTTGGAAGGTCGGTCTGAGGAAGGAGACGAGCAGTACTTC. The encoded protein is CASSLEGRSEEGDEQYF.